This TCR beta chain emerged from a study of T cell repertoires in cytomegalovirus infection. Across the whole study: A matching HLA type, together with CMV infection, was signaled by public TCR beta signatures. Study results and limitations: Pooled public TCR beta family frequency picked out CMV carriers with the relevant HLA. Clonotype analysis showed dominance of the ex vivo response by HLA-C-restricted CMV-specific TCR beta clonotypes.

This clonotype was seen repeatedly, ten times or more. Its antigen is still unknown. The CDR3 runs 14 residues. Germline V gene sequence: CDR1 SGHTA, CDR2 FQGNSA. V dropped 4 bases and J dropped 5 bases, with 14 bases sitting between them. TCRdb ran MiXCR on the reads and lists one entry per CDR3 protein. The sample consists of more than 400,000 distinct CDR3 sequences, more than 20% of them appearing once. Sample: PBMCs. This chain joins TRBV7-2 and TRBJ2-5; D is undetermined. This sequence was found in a human donor in good health (CMV status not recorded). Some clones in this sample may be carry-over from other donors' samples. This CDR3 is CASSSIRVTETQYF. The CDR3 nucleotides read TGTGCCAGCAGCTCCATTCGGGTCACGGAGACCCAGTACTTC.